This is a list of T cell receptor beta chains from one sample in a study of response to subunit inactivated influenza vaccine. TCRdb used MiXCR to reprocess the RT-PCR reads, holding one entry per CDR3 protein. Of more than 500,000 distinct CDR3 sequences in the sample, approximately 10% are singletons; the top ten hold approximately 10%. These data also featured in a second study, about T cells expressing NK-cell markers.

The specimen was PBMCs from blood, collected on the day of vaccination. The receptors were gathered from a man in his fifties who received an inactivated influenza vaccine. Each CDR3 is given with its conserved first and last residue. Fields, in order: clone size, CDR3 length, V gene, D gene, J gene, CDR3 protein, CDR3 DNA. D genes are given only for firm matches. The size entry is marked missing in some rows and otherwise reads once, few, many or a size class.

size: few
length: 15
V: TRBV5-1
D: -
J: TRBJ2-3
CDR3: CASSLGQGLTDTQYF
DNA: TGCGCCAGCAGCTTGGGTCAGGGGCTCACAGATACGCAGTATTTT

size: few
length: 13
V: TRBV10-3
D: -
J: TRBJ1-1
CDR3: CAISVDTNTEAFF
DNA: TGTGCCATCAGTGTCGACACGAACACTGAAGCTTTCTTT

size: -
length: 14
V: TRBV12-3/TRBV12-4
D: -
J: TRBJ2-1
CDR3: CASRLGTLMTEQFF
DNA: TGTGCCAGCAGACTAGGGACTCTGATGACTGAGCAGTTCTTC

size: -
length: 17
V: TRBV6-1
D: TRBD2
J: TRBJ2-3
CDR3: CASSDSAPGLAGDAQYF
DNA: TGTGCCAGCAGTGACAGTGCCCCGGGACTAGCGGGAGATGCGCAGTATTTT

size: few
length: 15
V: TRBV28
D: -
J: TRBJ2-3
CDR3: CASSLPGTATDTQYF
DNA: TGTGCCAGCAGTCTCCCGGGGACCGCCACAGATACGCAGTATTTT

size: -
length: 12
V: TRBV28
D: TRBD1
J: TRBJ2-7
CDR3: CASSSDRIEQYF
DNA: TGTGCCAGCAGTTCGGACAGGATTGAGCAGTACTTC

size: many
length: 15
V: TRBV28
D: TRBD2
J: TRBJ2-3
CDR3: CASTQVGGVQDTQYF
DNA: TGTGCCAGCACCCAAGTCGGGGGGGTTCAAGATACGCAGTATTTT

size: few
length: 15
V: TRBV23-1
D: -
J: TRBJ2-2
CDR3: CASSQRGSNTGELFF
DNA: TGCGCCAGCAGCCAAAGGGGGAGTAACACCGGGGAGCTGTTTTTT

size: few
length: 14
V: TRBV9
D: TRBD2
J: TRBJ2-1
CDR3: CASSSAGGYNEQFF
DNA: TGTGCCAGCAGCTCAGCGGGGGGGTACAATGAGCAGTTCTTC

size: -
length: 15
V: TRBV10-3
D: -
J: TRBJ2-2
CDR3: CAISESNSHTGELFF
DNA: TGTGCCATCAGTGAGTCAAACTCCCACACCGGGGAGCTGTTTTTT

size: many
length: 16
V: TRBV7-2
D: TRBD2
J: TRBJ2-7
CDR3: CASSLNPASGGYEQYF
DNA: TGTGCCAGCAGCTTAAATCCAGCTAGCGGGGGCTACGAGCAGTACTTC

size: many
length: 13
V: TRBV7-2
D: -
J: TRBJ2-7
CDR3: CASSWGDSYEQYF
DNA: TGTGCCAGCAGCTGGGGCGACTCCTACGAGCAGTACTTC

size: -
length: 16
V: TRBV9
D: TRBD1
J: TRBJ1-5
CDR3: CASSVDGRTGSQPQHF
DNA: TGTGCCAGCAGCGTAGATGGTCGGACAGGGAGTCAGCCCCAGCATTTT

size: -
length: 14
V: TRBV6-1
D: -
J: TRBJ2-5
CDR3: CASTKAGNRETQYF
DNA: TGTGCCAGCACCAAAGCGGGTAATCGAGAGACCCAGTACTTC

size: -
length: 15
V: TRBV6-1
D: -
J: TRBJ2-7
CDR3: CASSEPQGSSYEQYF
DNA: TGTGCCAGCAGTGAACCCCAGGGTAGCTCCTACGAGCAGTACTTC

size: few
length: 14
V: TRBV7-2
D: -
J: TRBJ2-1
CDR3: CASNEGPRYNEQFF
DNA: TGTGCCAGCAACGAGGGACCGCGATACAATGAGCAGTTCTTC

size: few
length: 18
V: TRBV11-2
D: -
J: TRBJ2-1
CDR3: CASSLDEGGLRSYNEQFF
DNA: TGTGCCAGCAGCTTAGATGAGGGGGGTTTAAGGTCCTACAATGAGCAGTTCTTC